Described below is a single T cell receptor (beta chain) sequence and its context. Its matching antigen is unknown. With a J-beta primer mix and a sample-barcoded 5' primer, a second PCR ran about 7 to 11 cycles. With 12 random nucleotides, a template-switch adaptor tagged each individual cDNA molecule. TCRdb itself ran the 5' RACE reads through MiXCR, one entry per CDR3 protein. The sample gives 1.5 million to 2 million distinct CDR3 sequences, roughly 27% of which show up once; roughly 8% is in the top ten. Germline V gene lookup returns CDR1 SGDLS and CDR2 YYNGEE. There are 15 residues in the CDR3. The junction had 7 bases not matched to a gene; V was cut back by 5 bases and J by 2 bases. The data were taken from a study of blood T cells in healthy people across ages. Study summary: Per every two T cells, about one barcoded beta molecule was captured by template switching. Findings and caveats of the study: Long-lived donors exceeded aged donors in naive CD4+ cells and diversity.

No fewer than 5.5 micrograms of total RNA were isolated from every sample. Sequenced material: blood. The rearrangement joins TRBV9 to TRBJ2-5, with 9 bases aligning to TRBD2. This TCR was sampled from a woman aged 25 to 39 in good health. CDR3 nucleotide sequence: TGTGCCAGCAGTGTCGGTAGCGGGGGACAAGAGACCCAGTACTTC. Residues: CASSVGSGGQETQYF.